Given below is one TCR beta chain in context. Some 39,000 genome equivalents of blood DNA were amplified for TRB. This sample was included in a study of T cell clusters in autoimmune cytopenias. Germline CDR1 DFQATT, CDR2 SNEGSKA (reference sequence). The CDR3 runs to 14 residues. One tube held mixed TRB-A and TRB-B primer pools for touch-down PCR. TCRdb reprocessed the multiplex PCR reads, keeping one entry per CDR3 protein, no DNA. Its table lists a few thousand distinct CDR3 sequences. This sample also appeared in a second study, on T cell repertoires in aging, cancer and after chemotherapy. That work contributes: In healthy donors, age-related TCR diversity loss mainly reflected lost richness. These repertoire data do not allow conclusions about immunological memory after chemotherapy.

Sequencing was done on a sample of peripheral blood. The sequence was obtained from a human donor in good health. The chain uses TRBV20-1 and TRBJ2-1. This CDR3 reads CSARDRTLYNEQFF.